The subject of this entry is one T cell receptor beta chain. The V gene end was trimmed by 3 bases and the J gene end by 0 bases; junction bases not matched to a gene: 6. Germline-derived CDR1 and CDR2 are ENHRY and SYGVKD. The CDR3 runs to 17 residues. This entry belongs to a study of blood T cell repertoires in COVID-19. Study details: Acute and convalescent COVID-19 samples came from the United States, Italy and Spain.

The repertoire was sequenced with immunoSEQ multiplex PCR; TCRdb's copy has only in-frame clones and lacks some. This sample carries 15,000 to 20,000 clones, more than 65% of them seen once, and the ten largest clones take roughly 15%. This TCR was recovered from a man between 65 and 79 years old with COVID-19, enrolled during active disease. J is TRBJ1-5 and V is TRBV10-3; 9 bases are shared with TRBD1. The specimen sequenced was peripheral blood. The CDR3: CAISDARTGASNQPQHF. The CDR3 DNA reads TGTGCCATCAGTGACGCTCGGACAGGGGCTAGCAATCAGCCCCAGCATTTT.